This TCR beta chain stems from a study of tumor-infiltrating lymphocytes in localized non-small cell lung cancer. Study information: Each patient gave resected tumor and non-adjacent uninvolved lung tissue. Notes on the study in general: Tumor T-cell fraction from TCR sequencing was not associated with recurrence-free survival (p = 0.61).

TCRdb's table, derived via immunoSEQ multiplex PCR, lists solely in-frame clones and lacks some. Among 7,200 or so clones listed, about 57% were seen once. Concerning this clone itself: What it recognizes is unknown.

Sequenced sample: lung tumor tissue. This TCR came from a human donor with non-small cell lung cancer.

For the CDR3, the DNA is TGTGCCAGCAGGACGGGGATGGGCAATCAGCCCCAGCATTTT. Encoded protein: CASRTGMGNQPQHF. This rearrangement joins TRBV6-6 to TRBJ1-5; D gene uncertain. This CDR3 contains 14 residues. The ends were cut back, 6 bases at V and 2 bases at J, with 11 bases in the middle. Germline V gene lookup returns CDR1 MNHNY and CDR2 SVGAGI (reference sequence).